Below, one TCR beta chain is given with its context. This clone was observed a few times. Its antigen remains unidentified. No much larger clonotype is one base removed from it; base qualities were not supplied. Reading the germline V gene gives CDR1 SGHTA and CDR2 FQGTGA. Reading from cysteine to phenylalanine, the CDR3 counts 12 amino acids. Of all the DNA, just the CDR3 is kept, 36 bases in frame from base 1. The junction shows trimming of 6 bases on V and 6 bases on J, plus 11 bases between the germline ends. All of the isolated RNA was reverse transcribed with the High Capacity cDNA Reverse Transcription Kit, so expressed TCRB transcripts were sequenced. Deep immunoSEQ sequencing was performed on naive, central memory and regulatory T cell samples, with an average of around 3.5 million total reads per sample. Sorted cells were lysed in RLT buffer and RNA was extracted with DNase-treated RNeasy Micro or Mini kits, depending on cell number. Each cell subset was processed on its own to prevent cross-contamination, while patient and healthy donor samples were processed together. Using the immunoSEQ multiplex PCR, TCRB sequences were amplified from cDNA into 87-bp fragments spanning the CDR3 region. Sequencing of the amplicons was performed on the Illumina HiSeq platform. The paper's processing steps were these. PCR bias was computationally corrected using synthetic template baselines, reads within Hamming distance 2 were collapsed, and singletons that could not be merged were discarded. By aligning reads against IMGT, V, D and J genes, CDR3 length, and insertions or deletions at six rearrangement sites were assigned. Within each subset, clonotype counts were normalized to the number of sorted cells before true diversity and Gini coefficients were calculated with the tcR R package. The overlap coefficient, calculated on TCRB nucleotide sequences, was used to measure repertoire sharing. What TCRdb holds here is the immuneACCESS table cut down to in-frame rearrangements. Part of the clones is not present; checked against another copy, under half of the missing clones reflect an unresolved V gene, and the others are unexplained. That table supplies the V and J calls and clone size; D and trimming were determined from the DNA. This sample lists 150,000 or so clones; roughly 9.1% were detected once. The ten largest clones represent 2% to 2.5% of the sample.

From each donor, a single peripheral blood sample of about 110 mL on average was drawn into heparinised tubes. A BD FACSAria II and a panel including CD45RO, CCR7, CD25, CD127, CD95 and CD27 were used to sort naive, central memory, regulatory and stem cell-like memory CD4+ T cells. Every sorted population had a purity above 95%. PBMCs were separated immediately by Lymphoprep density gradient centrifugation and were stained directly, without being cultured. So that batch effects would be minimized, each experiment stained and sorted samples in pairs, pairing one healthy donor with one patient. The entry originates in a study of beta chain features in type 1 diabetes (dated by TCRdb to the late 2010s). Regarding the research as a whole: Patients and healthy donors did not differ in mean age, gender distribution, total cell number or subset yield. In the study, TCRB repertoires of sorted circulating CD4+ T cell subsets from recently diagnosed type 1 diabetes patients were compared with those of matched healthy donors. A total of 107,917,701 sorted cells were examined across all samples, and a strong correlation was observed between cell number per subset and RNA yield. Regulatory and stem cell-like memory subsets were obtained from only 8 patients and about eight healthy donors, while naive and central memory subsets were obtained from all 30 or so donors.

Broad study findings and their caveats: At VDJ recombination sites, patients with type 1 diabetes made fewer insertions and deleted more nucleotides, a pattern implying thymic rearrangement abnormalities. Because small numbers of individuals were included in the HLA sub-analyses, any influence of HLA type on TCRB rearrangement was left unresolved. Naive, central memory and regulatory TCRB repertoires appeared more similar among patients than among healthy donors. Because cDNA was sequenced instead of genomic DNA, highly expressing activated cells could be over-represented, though the groups showed no difference in activation or CD3 levels. Shorter templates might be favored by PCR, yet because patient and control samples were amplified and corrected together, any such skew would affect both groups equally. Type 1 diabetes patients showed a moderate but significant shortening of TCRB CDR3 length in all four CD4+ subsets.

The sample consisted of central memory CD4+ T cells from blood. The rearranged chain carries TRBV7-3 and TRBJ1-2; TRBD1 is a weak D gene call, 5 bases matching. This sequence was found in a woman aged 18 to 35 in good health. Here the CDR3 is given as CASSRGEDGYTF. Read as DNA, the sequence is TGTGCCAGCAGTAGGGGCGAAGATGGCTACACCTTC.